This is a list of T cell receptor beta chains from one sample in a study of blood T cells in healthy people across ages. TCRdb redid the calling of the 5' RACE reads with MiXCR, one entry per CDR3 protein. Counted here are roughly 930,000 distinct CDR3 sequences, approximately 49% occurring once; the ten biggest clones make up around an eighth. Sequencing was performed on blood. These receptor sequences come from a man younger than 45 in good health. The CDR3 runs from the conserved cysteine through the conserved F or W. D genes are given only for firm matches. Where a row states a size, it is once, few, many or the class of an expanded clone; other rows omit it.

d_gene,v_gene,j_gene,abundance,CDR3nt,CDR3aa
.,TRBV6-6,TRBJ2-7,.,TGTGCCAGCATCTCAAATAAGCAGTACTTC,CASISNKQYF
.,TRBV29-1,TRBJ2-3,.,TGCAGCGTGGGCCAGGCCTCTCTGCTAGATACGCAGTATTTT,CSVGQASLLDTQYF
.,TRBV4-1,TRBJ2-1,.,TGCGCCAGCAGCCAAGCGGTGCAGGCCTACAATGAGCAGTTCTTC,CASSQAVQAYNEQFF
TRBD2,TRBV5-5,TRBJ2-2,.,TGTGCCAGCAGCCATGTAGGGCTAGCGGGGGGACCGAACACCGGGGAGCTGTTTTTT,CASSHVGLAGGPNTGELFF
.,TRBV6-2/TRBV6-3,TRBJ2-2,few,TGTGCCAGCAGTTACTCGCATGGGGGCTCGGACACCGGGGAGCTGTTTTTT,CASSYSHGGSDTGELFF
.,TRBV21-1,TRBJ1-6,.,TGTGCCAGCAGCCGGCCAGCGGGAGTACATCCTTCACCCCCCCACTTT,CASSRPAGVHPSPPHF
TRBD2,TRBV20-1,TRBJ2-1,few,TGCAGTGCTCCTAGCCGGGGGGTCAATGAGCAGTTCTTC,CSAPSRGVNEQFF
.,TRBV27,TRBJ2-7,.,TGTGCCAGCGGAATAACTAGTCGGTACGAGCAGTACTTC,CASGITSRYEQYF
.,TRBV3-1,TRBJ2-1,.,TGTGCCAGCAGCCAAGTCAACGGTGGTGAGCAGTTCTTC,CASSQVNGGEQFF
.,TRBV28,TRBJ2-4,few,TGTGCCAGCAGTTTTGGGGCCAGAGCCAAAAACATTCAGTACTTC,CASSFGARAKNIQYF
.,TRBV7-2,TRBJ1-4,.,TGTGCCAGCAGCCCGGGACAAAAGACTTATGAAAAACTGTTTTTT,CASSPGQKTYEKLFF
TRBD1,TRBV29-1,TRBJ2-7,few,TGCAGCGCCCGGGACAGGGGTGACGAGCAGTACTTC,CSARDRGDEQYF
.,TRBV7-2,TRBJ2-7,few,TGTGCCAGCAGCTTAGCCGGGCTTACCTACGAGCAGTACTTC,CASSLAGLTYEQYF
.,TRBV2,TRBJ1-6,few,TGTGCCAGCAGTGAAGAAGGGGGTATCTATAATTCACCCCTCCACTTT,CASSEEGGIYNSPLHF
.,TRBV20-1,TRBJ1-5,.,TGCAGTGCTGAACGGGCCTCACCTGGGGGCAATCAGCCCCAGCATTTT,CSAERASPGGNQPQHF
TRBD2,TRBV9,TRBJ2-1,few,TGTGCCAGCAGCGTAGCGGCAATAGCGGGGGGTAGGGACGAGCAGTTCTTC,CASSVAAIAGGRDEQFF